The 26 T cell receptor beta chains in this list originate from one sample, sequenced in a study of blood T cell repertoires in COVID-19. Some clones are missing from TCRdb's copy, which holds only in-frame ones; the method was immunoSEQ multiplex PCR. The data contain 80,000 to 130,000 clones, 65% to 90% of them singletons. The sequenced material came from PBMCs or T cells enriched from blood (not recorded which). These TCRs come from a woman aged 45 to 65 who had recovered from COVID-19.

The chain links TRBV19 to TRBJ2-2; 7 positions agree with TRBD2. The CDR3 sequence is 15 residues long. The V gene's germline CDR1 is LNHDA and CDR2 SQIVND (reference sequence). V lost 1 base, J lost 5 bases, and 4 bases stayed unmatched. The CDR3 protein is CASSIAGGRTGELFF. The CDR3 nucleotides are TGTGCCAGTAGTATAGCGGGAGGTAGAACCGGGGAGCTGTTTTTT.

This chain connects TRBV7-3 to TRBJ2-7; 10 nucleotides match TRBD2. The CDR3 length is 14 residues. Trimming at V came to 5 bases and at J to 6 bases, leaving 7 bases not matched to a gene. The germline V gene encodes CDR1 SGHTA and CDR2 FQGTGA. The DNA for the CDR3 is TGTGCCAGCAGCCTGACTAGCGGGCGTCTCGAGCAGTACTTC. Translating gives CASSLTSGRLEQYF.

The J gene is TRBJ2-7, the V gene TRBV5-8; no definite D call. Deletions cut 1 base from V and 7 bases from J, with 6 bases between. The V gene's germline CDR1 is SGHTS and CDR2 YDEGEE. The length of the CDR3 is 11 residues. The CDR3 loop reads CASSLSEEQYF. DNA of the CDR3: TGTGCCAGCAGCTTGTCCGAGGAGCAGTACTTC.

This chain links TRBV27 with TRBJ2-7; 10 positions agree with TRBD2. The CDR3 loop spans 16 amino acids. Trimming took 0 bases from V and 7 from J; bases not matched to a gene: 9. Germline CDR1 is MNHEY and CDR2 is SMNVEV (reference sequence). CDR3 nucleotides: TGTGCCAGCAGTTTATCTGGACTAGCGGCCCTTCGAGAGCAGTACTTC. It is translated as CASSLSGLAALREQYF.

The chain links TRBV9 to TRBJ1-6, with D possibly being TRBD1 (6 bases). Trimming took off 4 bases at V and 14 bases at J, with 19 bases between the two ends. Germline V gene lookup returns CDR1 SGDLS and CDR2 YYNGEE. The CDR3 totals 14 residues. Written as DNA, the CDR3 is TGTGCCAGCAGCTCCCGGACAGACGCCTGGGCCCTCCACTTT. Protein sequence: CASSSRTDAWALHF.

The chain carries TRBV7-3 and TRBJ2-1; a weak D match, TRBD1 (5 bases). The CDR3 extends over 11 amino acids. Germline V CDR1 and CDR2: SGHTA, FQGTGA. V was pared by 4 bases and J by 13 bases, with 11 bases between. This CDR3 reads CASSSQGTQFF. The CDR3 nucleotides are TGTGCCAGCAGCTCTCAGGGTACCCAGTTCTTC. Full variable domain (remainder filled in from reference TRBV7-3 and TRBJ2-1): GAGVSQTPSNKVTEKGKYVELRCDPISGHTALYWYRQSLGQGPEFLIYFQGTGAADDSGLPNDRFFAVRPEGSVSTLKIQRTERGDSAVYLCASSSQGTQFFGPGTRLTVL.

The CDR3 here is CASSVLSGLSSYNEQFF. Here the CDR3 DNA reads TGTGCCAGCAGTGTCCTTTCGGGGTTAAGCTCCTACAATGAGCAGTTCTTC. The chain couples TRBV27 to TRBJ2-1; TRBD2 might be the D (5 bases). The V gene lost 5 bases and the J gene lost 0 bases, with 17 bases spanning the gap. Germline assignment: CDR1 MNHEY and CDR2 SMNVEV (reference sequence). The CDR3 sequence is 17 residues long.

J is TRBJ2-1 and V is TRBV14; maybe TRBD2 (6 bases). V dropped 3 bases and J dropped 8 bases, with 17 bases sitting between them. This CDR3 has 15 amino acids. The germline V gene encodes CDR1 SGHDN and CDR2 FVKESK. The CDR3 loop is CASSHATSTVDEQFF. The CDR3 nucleotides read TGTGCCAGCAGCCACGCGACTAGTACAGTCGATGAGCAGTTCTTC. Complete variable domain (other parts from reference TRBV14 and TRBJ2-1): EAGVTQFPSHSVIEKGQTVTLRCDPISGHDNLYWYRRVMGKEIKFLLHFVKESKQDESGMPNNRFLAERTGGTYSTLKVQPAELEDSGVYFCASSHATSTVDEQFFGPGTRLTVL.

The rearrangement joins TRBV5-1 to TRBJ1-4; the D is unclear. CDR3 length: 15 residues. Trimming left V 0 bases short and J 6 bases short, with 12 bases between. Germline V gene data show CDR1 as SGHRS and CDR2 as YFSETQ. The CDR3 region has the DNA TGCGCCAGCAGCTTGGAAGCAGGATTTTATGAAAAACTGTTTTTT. Protein sequence: CASSLEAGFYEKLFF.

The gene calls are TRBV14 and TRBJ2-5; D not resolved. CDR3 length: 11 residues. V gave up 2 bases and J gave up 4 bases, with 2 bases separating them. Germline V CDR1 and CDR2: SGHDN, FVKESK. CDR3 loop: CASSQRETQYF. The CDR3 bases are TGTGCCAGCAGCCAACGAGAGACCCAGTACTTC.

The chain carries TRBV6-1 and TRBJ1-2; no reliable D call. V dropped 0 bases and J dropped 8 bases, with 16 bases sitting between them. This CDR3 has 15 residues. Germline values: CDR1 MNHNS, CDR2 SASEGT. DNA of the CDR3: TGTGCCAGCAGTGAAGCGCTAACAGCCCGACGGGGCTACACCTTC. Encoded protein: CASSEALTARRGYTF.

This clone was recorded once. The chain carries TRBV5-5 and TRBJ2-2; D is undetermined. The CDR3 runs 12 residues. Trimming removed 2 bases at V and 6 bases at J, with 5 bases between. CDR1 and CDR2 (germline): SGHKS, YYEKEE (reference sequence). The chain's CDR3 is CASSFKPGELFF. DNA for the CDR3: TGTGCCAGCAGCTTCAAGCCCGGGGAGCTGTTTTTT.

The rearrangement links TRBV5-1 to TRBJ2-3; TRBD2 might be the D (5 bases). The CDR3 runs to 13 residues. The ends were cut back, 6 bases at V and 4 bases at J, with 12 bases in the middle. CDR1 is SGHRS and CDR2 is YFSETQ in the germline V gene. CDR3 sequence reads: CASTSPAADTQYF. In DNA, the CDR3 is TGCGCCAGCACATCACCAGCGGCAGATACGCAGTATTTT.

The chain combines TRBV24-1 with TRBJ2-3; TRBD2 might be the D (7 bases). This CDR3 region has 15 residues. V gave up 6 bases and J gave up 0 bases, with 12 bases separating them. Germline V gives CDR1 KGHDR, CDR2 SFDVKD. CDR3 in amino acids: CATSMAGASTDTQYF. CDR3 in DNA: TGTGCCACCAGTATGGCGGGGGCTAGCACAGATACGCAGTATTTT.

V and J are TRBV5-1 and TRBJ2-5; D is unresolved. The CDR3 spans 15 residues. With 0 bases removed from V and 5 bases from J, the gap between germline ends came to 14 bases. Germline CDR1 is SGHRS and CDR2 is YFSETQ. For the CDR3, the DNA is TGCGCCAGCAGCTTGGAGGCTGCCCCGAGGGAGACCCAGTACTTC. It specifies CASSLEAAPRETQYF.

V gene TRBV7-9 combines with J gene TRBJ2-3; the D gene is possibly TRBD2 (6 bases). CDR3 size: 15 residues. CDR1 is SEHNR and CDR2 is FQNEAQ in the germline V gene (reference sequence). V was cut by 3 bases and J by 2 bases, with 12 bases left in between. This CDR3 is CASSLGSGPTDTQYF. CDR3 nucleotide sequence: TGTGCCAGCAGCTTGGGGAGCGGGCCCACAGATACGCAGTATTTT.

The rearrangement joins TRBV27 to TRBJ2-3, with a possible D match to TRBD2 (6 bases). V lost 5 bases to trimming and J lost 5 bases, with 17 bases between them. Per the germline V gene, CDR1 is MNHEY and CDR2 is SMNVEV (reference sequence). The CDR3 runs to 15 residues. CDR3 DNA: TGTGCCAGCAGTCCCTATAGGGTGGAGGGAGATACGCAGTATTTT. It yields the protein CASSPYRVEGDTQYF.

V gene TRBV18 combines with J gene TRBJ2-3; D is undetermined. CDR1 is KGHSH, CDR2 LQKENI, per germline. The CDR3 loop spans 13 amino acids. V lost 5 bases to trimming and J lost 2 bases, with 8 bases between them. CDR3 protein: CASSVSLTDTQYF. CDR3 nucleotides: TGTGCCAGCTCAGTTTCTCTCACAGATACGCAGTATTTT.

CDR3 sequence reads: CASRSGTDNSPLHF. CDR3 in DNA: TGTGCCAGCAGATCGGGGACAGATAATTCACCCCTCCACTTT. This chain uses TRBV6-5 with TRBJ1-6, with 7 bases lining up with TRBD1. The CDR3 runs 14 residues. Germline loops: CDR1 MNHEY, CDR2 SVGAGI. Trimming took 6 bases from V and 5 from J; bases not matched to a gene: 4.

This chain joins TRBV7-8 and TRBJ1-5, with D tentatively TRBD1 (6 bases). This CDR3 contains 15 residues. From germline, CDR1 is SGHVS and CDR2 FQNEAQ. The ends were cut back, 3 bases at V and 5 bases at J, with 14 bases in the middle. In DNA form, the CDR3 reads TGTGCCAGCAGCTTGTTTAACGCAGGGGATCAGCCCCAGCATTTT. It codes for CASSLFNAGDQPQHF. The whole variable domain, remainder taken from reference TRBV7-8 and TRBJ1-5, is GAGVSQSPRYKVAKRGQDVALRCDPISGHVSLFWYQQALGQGPEFLTYFQNEAQLDKSGLPSDRFFAERPEGSVSTLKIQRTQQEDSAVYLCASSLFNAGDQPQHFGDGTRLSIL.

This clone was picked up a small number of times. The rearrangement uses TRBV28 and TRBJ2-7; 7 nucleotides match TRBD1. V was pared by 9 bases and J by 4 bases, with 9 bases of the junction left unmatched. The CDR3 extends over 13 amino acids. Germline CDR1 MDHEN, CDR2 SYDVKM. The CDR3 reads CASVPTGKYEQYF. CDR3 bases: TGTGCCAGTGTCCCGACAGGGAAGTACGAGCAGTACTTC.

The CDR3 DNA is TGTGCCAGCAGCTGCAACACAGGTCCGAGAGGAAACACCATATATTTT. It codes for CASSCNTGPRGNTIYF. This chain uses TRBV21-1 with TRBJ1-3; the DNA was not compared with TRBD1, the D call given in the table. TRBV21-1 is described as a pseudogene. CDR3 length: 16 residues.

This clone was counted a single time. V usage is TRBV28 and J usage is TRBJ2-1; maybe TRBD2 (6 bases). The germline V gene has CDR1 MDHEN and CDR2 SYDVKM. V lost 2 bases, J lost 6 bases, and 8 bases lay in between. This CDR3 is 13 amino acids long. The CDR3 region is CASSLGGSNEQFF. As DNA, the CDR3 is TGTGCCAGCAGTTTAGGAGGGAGCAATGAGCAGTTCTTC.

The rearrangement links TRBV6-5 to TRBJ1-6; D possibly corresponds to TRBD1 (5 bases). The germline V gene has CDR1 MNHEY and CDR2 SVGAGI. CDR3 size: 12 residues. Between the trimmed V and J ends, which lost 7 bases and 11 bases, there was a span of 12 bases. Here the CDR3 reads CASITGGAPLHF. The CDR3 coding sequence is TGTGCCAGCATTACAGGAGGGGCACCCCTCCACTTT.

The count of this clone is one. This rearrangement joins TRBV7-3 to TRBJ1-2, with 7 bases fitting TRBD1. The germline V gene has CDR1 SGHTA and CDR2 FQGTGA. The CDR3 runs to 14 residues. The V gene end was trimmed by 6 bases and the J gene end by 3 bases; junction bases not matched to a gene: 7. The CDR3 bases are TGTGCCAGCAGGTCACAGGGGTGGCACTATGGCTACACCTTC. It yields the protein CASRSQGWHYGYTF.

The chain couples TRBV7-8 to TRBJ1-1; 7 nucleotides line up with TRBD1. Germline V gene data show CDR1 as SGHVS and CDR2 as FQNEAQ. V lost 4 bases and J lost 5; bases outside the gene matches: 7. The CDR3 runs to 14 residues. CDR3 nucleotides: TGTGCCAGCAGCTATACAGGGGCAGGGACTGAAGCTTTCTTT. This translates into CASSYTGAGTEAFF. Looking up the rest from reference TRBV7-8 and TRBJ1-1 gives the full variable domain: GAGVSQSPRYKVAKRGQDVALRCDPISGHVSLFWYQQALGQGPEFLTYFQNEAQLDKSGLPSDRFFAERPEGSVSTLKIQRTQQEDSAVYLCASSYTGAGTEAFFGQGTRLTVV.